This T cell receptor beta chain was identified in a study of Graves' ophthalmopathy and Graves' hyperthyroidism. Study-wide background: Over 18 months of follow-up, stable hyperthyroidism required that no ophthalmopathy appear.

This clonotype came up many times. Antigen: not known. As the template, RNA transcripts were used to amplify TCR beta CDR3 regions. HTBI primers were used in a first-round RT-PCR, which preceded a second-round multiplex PCR. MiXCR, run by TCRdb on the multiplex PCR reads, gives a single entry per CDR3 protein. The data hold about 1.1 million distinct CDR3 sequences, with 36% observed a single time. The study, taken as a whole, reports: Most expanded clonotypes in thyroid above 0.001 frequency also showed up in blood.

Patients in the hyperthyroidism group, adults aged 18 to 65, were newly diagnosed, under 2 months' duration. The V end lost 2 bases, the J end lost 6 bases, and 13 bases lay between the germline ends. Germline CDR1 SGHVS, CDR2 FQNEAQ. This CDR3 has 14 residues. The rearrangement links TRBV7-8 to TRBJ1-1; D not resolved. This TCR was sampled from an adult man with Graves' hyperthyroidism. Sequenced material: peripheral blood or thyroid tissue (not recorded which). DNA of the CDR3: TGTGCCAGCAGCTTACTTACGGGATCTGCTGAAGCTTTCTTT. This codes for CASSLLTGSAEAFF.